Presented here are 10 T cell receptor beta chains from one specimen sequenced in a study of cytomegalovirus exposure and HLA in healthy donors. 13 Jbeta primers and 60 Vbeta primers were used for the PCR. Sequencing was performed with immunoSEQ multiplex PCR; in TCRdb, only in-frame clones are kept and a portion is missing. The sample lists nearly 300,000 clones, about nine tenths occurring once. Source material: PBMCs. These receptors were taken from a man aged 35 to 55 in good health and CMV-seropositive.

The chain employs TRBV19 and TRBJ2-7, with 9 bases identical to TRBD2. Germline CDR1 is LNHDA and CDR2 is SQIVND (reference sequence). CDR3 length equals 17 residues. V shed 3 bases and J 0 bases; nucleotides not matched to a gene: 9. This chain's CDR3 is CASSIRGLATISYEQYF. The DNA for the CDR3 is TGTGCCAGTAGTATCAGAGGACTAGCGACGATCTCCTACGAGCAGTACTTC.

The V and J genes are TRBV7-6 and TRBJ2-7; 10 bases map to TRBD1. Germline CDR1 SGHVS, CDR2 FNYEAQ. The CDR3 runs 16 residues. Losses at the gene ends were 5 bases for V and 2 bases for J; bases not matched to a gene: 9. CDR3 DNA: TGTGCCAGCAGCGCGACTCTGGACAGGGGGGCCTACGAGCAGTACTTC. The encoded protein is CASSATLDRGAYEQYF.

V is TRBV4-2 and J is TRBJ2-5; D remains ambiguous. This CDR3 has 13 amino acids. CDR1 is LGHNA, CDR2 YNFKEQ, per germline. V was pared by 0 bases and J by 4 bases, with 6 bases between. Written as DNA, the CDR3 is TGTGCCAGCAGCCAAGATACGGGAGAGACCCAGTACTTC. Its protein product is CASSQDTGETQYF.

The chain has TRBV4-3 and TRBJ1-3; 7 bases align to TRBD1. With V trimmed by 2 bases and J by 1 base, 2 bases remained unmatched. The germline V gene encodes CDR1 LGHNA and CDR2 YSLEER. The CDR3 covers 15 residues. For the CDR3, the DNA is TGCGCCAGCAGCCAATACAGGGGTTCTGGAAACACCATATATTTT. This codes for CASSQYRGSGNTIYF.

Here the CDR3 reads CASSHASQGDIQYF. The CDR3 DNA sequence: TGTGCCAGCAGCCATGCCTCCCAGGGGGACATTCAGTACTTC. This rearrangement joins TRBV4-2 to TRBJ2-4, with 7 bases that match TRBD1. Germline loops: CDR1 LGHNA, CDR2 YNFKEQ. CDR3 length equals 14 residues. The V gene end was trimmed by 3 bases and the J gene end by 8 bases; junction bases not matched to a gene: 7.

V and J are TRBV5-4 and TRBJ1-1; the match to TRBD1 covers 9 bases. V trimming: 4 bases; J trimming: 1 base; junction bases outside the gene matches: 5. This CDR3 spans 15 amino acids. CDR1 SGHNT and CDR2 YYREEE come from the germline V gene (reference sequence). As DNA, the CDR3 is TGTGCCAGCAGCACAAAGACAGGGGGGAACACTGAAGCTTTCTTT. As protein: CASSTKTGGNTEAFF.

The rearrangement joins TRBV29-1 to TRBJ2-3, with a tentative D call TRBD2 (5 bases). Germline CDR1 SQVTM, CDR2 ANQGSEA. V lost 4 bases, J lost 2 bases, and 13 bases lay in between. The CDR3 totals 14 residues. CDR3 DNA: TGCAGCGTTGCGGGCGGGCAGAACACAGATACGCAGTATTTT. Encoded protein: CSVAGGQNTDTQYF.

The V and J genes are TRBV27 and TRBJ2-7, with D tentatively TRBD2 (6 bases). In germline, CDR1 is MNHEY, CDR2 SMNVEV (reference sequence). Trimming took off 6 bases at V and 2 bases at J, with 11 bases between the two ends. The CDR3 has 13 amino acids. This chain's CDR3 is CASSRGSAYEQYF. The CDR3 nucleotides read TGTGCCAGCAGCCGGGGGTCCGCCTACGAGCAGTACTTC.

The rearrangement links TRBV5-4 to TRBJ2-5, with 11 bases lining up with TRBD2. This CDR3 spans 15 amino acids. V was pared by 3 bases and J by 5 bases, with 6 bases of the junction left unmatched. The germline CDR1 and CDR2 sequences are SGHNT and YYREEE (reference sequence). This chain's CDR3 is CASSSSGRTHETQYF. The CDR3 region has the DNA TGTGCCAGCAGCTCTAGCGGGAGGACTCACGAGACCCAGTACTTC.

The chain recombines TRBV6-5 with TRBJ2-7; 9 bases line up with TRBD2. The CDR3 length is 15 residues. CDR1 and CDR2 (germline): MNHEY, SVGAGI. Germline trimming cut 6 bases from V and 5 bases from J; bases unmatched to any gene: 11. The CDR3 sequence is CASSPTGTSIHEQYF. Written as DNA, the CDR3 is TGTGCCAGCAGCCCGACCGGGACTAGCATCCACGAGCAGTACTTC.